This is a list of T cell receptor beta chains from one sample in a study of CD8+ T cells in alopecia areata. Here immunoSEQ multiplex PCR was the method, and the copy in TCRdb shows in-frame clones only, minus some. Here the sample spans over 90,000 clones, approximately 52% being singletons. The sample was CD4+ T cells sorted from blood. The receptors were gathered from a human donor in good health. CDR3s include the opening cysteine and the closing phenylalanine or tryptophan. The D gene is left open where the match is weak. Rows may omit the clone size; those that give it use once, few, many or a size class.

>11|NA|TRBJ1-1|TRBV30|NA
CAWSGPGEAFF
TGTGCCTGGAGTGGGCCTGGGGAAGCTTTCTTT
>15|NA|TRBJ1-1|TRBV6-5|NA
CASSYETGTNTEAFF
TGTGCCAGCAGTTACGAGACAGGCACAAACACTGAAGCTTTCTTT
>14|NA|TRBJ1-5|TRBV6-1|NA
CASGDTGFNQPQHF
TGTGCCAGCGGGGATACAGGTTTCAATCAGCCCCAGCATTTT
>12|few|TRBJ2-2|TRBV2|NA
CASRINTGELFF
TGTGCCAGCAGGATAAACACCGGGGAGCTGTTTTTT
>16|NA|TRBJ2-7|TRBV5-4|NA
CASSPSLAGSSYEQYF
TGTGCCAGCAGCCCAAGCCTTGCGGGTAGCTCCTACGAGCAGTACTTC
>14|few|TRBJ2-4|TRBV29-1|TRBD1
CSVAPQGAGSIQYF
TGCAGCGTTGCTCCCCAGGGGGCAGGAAGCATTCAGTACTTC
>16|NA|TRBJ2-3|TRBV9|TRBD1
CASSVEGQGMTDTQYF
TGTGCCAGCAGCGTAGAGGGACAGGGGATGACAGATACGCAGTATTTT
>13|NA|TRBJ1-5|TRBV30|NA
CAWGEGPNQPQHF
TGTGCCTGGGGGGAGGGGCCCAATCAGCCCCAGCATTTT
>12|NA|TRBJ2-5|TRBV29-1|NA
CSVDHNEETQYF
TGCAGCGTCGACCACAACGAAGAGACCCAGTACTTC
>14|once|TRBJ1-5|TRBV6-1|NA
CASSELNSNQPQHF
TGTGCCAGCAGTGAACTGAATAGCAATCAGCCCCAGCATTTT
>19|NA|TRBJ2-3|TRBV27|TRBD2
CASSEGLAGGRRVTDTQYF
TGTGCCAGCAGTGAAGGACTAGCGGGGGGCCGACGGGTAACAGATACGCAGTATTTT
>11|NA|TRBJ1-1|TRBV30|NA
CAWGGGGMAFF
TGTGCCTGGGGCGGCGGGGGCATGGCTTTCTTT
>15|NA|TRBJ1-3|TRBV30|NA
CAWSEVWGSGNTIYF
TGTGCCTGGAGTGAGGTTTGGGGCTCTGGAAACACCATATATTTT
>14|NA|TRBJ1-1|TRBV7-9|NA
CASSLAAVNTEAFF
TGTGCCAGCAGCTTAGCCGCTGTGAACACTGAAGCTTTCTTT
>16|once|TRBJ1-1|TRBV18|NA
CASSPPGTATPIRAFF
TGTGCCAGCTCACCACCGGGGACCGCTACTCCCATTAGAGCTTTCTTT
>15|NA|TRBJ1-1|TRBV25-1|NA
CASREVGSTGAEAFF
TGTGCCAGCCGTGAAGTCGGATCAACGGGGGCTGAAGCTTTCTTT
>17|NA|TRBJ2-3|TRBV5-1|TRBD1
CASSWTGTGNGEDTQYF
TGCGCCAGCAGCTGGACCGGGACAGGGAACGGAGAAGATACGCAGTATTTT
>13|NA|TRBJ1-6|TRBV9|NA
CASSVDGGSPLHF
TGTGCCAGCAGCGTAGATGGGGGCTCACCCCTCCACTTT
>13|NA|TRBJ2-5|TRBV6-5|NA
CASRTGFKETQYF
TGTGCCAGCAGGACGGGGTTCAAAGAGACCCAGTACTTC
>11|NA|TRBJ1-1|TRBV29-1|NA
CSWESNAEAFF
TGCAGCTGGGAATCAAACGCTGAAGCTTTCTTT
>16|NA|TRBJ1-6|TRBV2|NA
CASTAAVTGRNSPLHF
TGTGCCAGCACTGCTGCCGTGACAGGAAGGAATTCACCCCTCCACTTT
>19|few|TRBJ2-1|TRBV7-9|TRBD2
CASSLGTSGGLSSYNEQFF
TGTGCCAGCAGCTTGGGTACTAGCGGGGGGCTGAGCTCCTACAATGAGCAGTTCTTC
>13|NA|TRBJ2-5|TRBV18|NA
CASSPNDGGTQYF
TGTGCCAGCTCACCCAACGACGGCGGGACCCAGTACTTC
>17|NA|TRBJ2-3|TRBV25-1|TRBD2
CASSATLTSGGTDTQYF
TGTGCCAGCAGTGCGACTCTGACTAGCGGGGGTACAGATACGCAGTATTTT
>17|few|TRBJ2-3|TRBV10-2|TRBD2
CASNSGTSGGSTDTQYF
TGCGCCAGCAACTCCGGGACTAGCGGGGGTAGCACAGATACGCAGTATTTT
>16|NA|TRBJ2-1|TRBV18|NA
CASSVQGSSTYNEQFF
TGTGCCAGCTCAGTACAGGGTTCGTCCACCTACAATGAGCAGTTCTTC
>16|few|TRBJ2-1|TRBV7-2|NA
CASTEDPRGRGHEQFF
TGTGCCAGCACCGAAGACCCGCGGGGGCGTGGACATGAGCAGTTCTTC
>13|NA|TRBJ2-5|TRBV27|NA
CASSWGAAKTQYF
TGTGCCAGCAGTTGGGGGGCCGCGAAGACCCAGTACTTC
>15|few|TRBJ2-5|TRBV11-2|NA
CASSTVDYGQETQYF
TGTGCCAGCAGCACTGTTGACTATGGTCAAGAGACCCAGTACTTC